This TCR beta chain was identified during a study of Ad26.COV2.S vaccination and SARS-CoV-2 variants. This clone was seen only a few times. As yet, its antigen is unknown. Whole-study findings and limits: Comparable non-spike TCR breadth was observed in vaccine and placebo recipients. Measurements of TCR breadth and depth may have given underestimates of the total T cell responses.

V shed 2 bases and J shed 1 base, with 5 bases lying between them. Germline assignment: CDR1 MGHRA and CDR2 YSYEKL. This CDR3 contains 13 residues. Measured with immunoSEQ multiplex PCR; TCRdb has only the in-frame clones, and not every one. The profile shows around 340,000 clones, around 89% of them singletons. The treatment is: 15 to 20 received Ad26.COV2.S at low or high dose, single or two shots; about five received placebo; per-sample allocation not given. Repertoires come from day 63 after the first vaccine or placebo injection. The rearrangement uses TRBV4-1 and TRBJ1-1, with no clear D. This clonotype was obtained from a person between 18 and 65 years old who received the Ad26.COV2.S COVID-19 vaccine or a placebo. The sequencing here drew on peripheral blood, taken in a trial of Ad26.COV2.S vaccine versus placebo. The CDR3 sequence: CASSQYGNTEAFF. DNA of the CDR3: TGCGCCAGCAGCCAATACGGGAACACTGAAGCTTTCTTT.